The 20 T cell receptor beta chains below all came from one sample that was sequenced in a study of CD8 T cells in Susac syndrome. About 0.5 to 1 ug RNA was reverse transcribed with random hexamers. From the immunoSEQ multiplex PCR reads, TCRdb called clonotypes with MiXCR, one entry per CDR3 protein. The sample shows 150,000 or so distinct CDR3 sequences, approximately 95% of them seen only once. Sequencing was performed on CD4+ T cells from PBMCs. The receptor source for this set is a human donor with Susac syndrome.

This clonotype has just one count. The CDR3, as DNA: TGTGCCTGGAGCCGCGTACCGGACGCTTACGAGCAGTACTTC. The encoded protein is CAWSRVPDAYEQYF. The V and J genes are TRBV30 and TRBJ2-7; the D is unclear. The CDR3 is made up of 14 amino acids. Germline V gives CDR1 GTSNPN, CDR2 SVGIG (reference sequence). The ends were cut back, 3 bases at V and 4 bases at J, with 16 bases in the middle. The whole variable domain, remainder taken from reference TRBV30 and TRBJ2-7, is SQTIHQWPATLVQPVGSPLSLECTVEGTSNPNLYWYRQAAGRGLQLLFYSVGIGQISSEVPQNLSASRPQDRQFILSSKKLLLSDSGFYLCAWSRVPDAYEQYFGPGTRLTVT.

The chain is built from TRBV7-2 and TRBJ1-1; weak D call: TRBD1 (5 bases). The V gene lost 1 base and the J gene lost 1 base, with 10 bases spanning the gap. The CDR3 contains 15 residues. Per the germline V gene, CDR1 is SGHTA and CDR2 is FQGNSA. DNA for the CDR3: TGTGCCAGCAGCTTAGGGGGACGGCAGAACACTGAAGCTTTCTTT. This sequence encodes CASSLGGRQNTEAFF.

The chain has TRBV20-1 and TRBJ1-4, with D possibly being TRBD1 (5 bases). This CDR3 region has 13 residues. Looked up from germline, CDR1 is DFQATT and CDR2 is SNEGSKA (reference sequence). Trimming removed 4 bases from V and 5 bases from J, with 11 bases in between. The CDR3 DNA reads TGCAGTGCTACCGGGACCGTCAATGAAAAACTGTTTTTT. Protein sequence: CSATGTVNEKLFF.

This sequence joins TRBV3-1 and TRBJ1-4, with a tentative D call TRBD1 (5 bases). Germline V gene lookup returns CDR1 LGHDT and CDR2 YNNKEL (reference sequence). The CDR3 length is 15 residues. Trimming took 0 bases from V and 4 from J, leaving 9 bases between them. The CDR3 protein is CASSQEGRVNEKLFF. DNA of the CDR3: TGTGCCAGCAGCCAAGAAGGCAGGGTTAATGAAAAACTGTTTTTT.

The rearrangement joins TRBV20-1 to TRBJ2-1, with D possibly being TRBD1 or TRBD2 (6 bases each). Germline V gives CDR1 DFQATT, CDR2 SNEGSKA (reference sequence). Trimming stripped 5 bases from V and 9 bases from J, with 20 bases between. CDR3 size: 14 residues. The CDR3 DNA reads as TGCAGTGCTGATACTGCGGGACACCTGAGTGAGCAGTTCTTC. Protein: CSADTAGHLSEQFF.

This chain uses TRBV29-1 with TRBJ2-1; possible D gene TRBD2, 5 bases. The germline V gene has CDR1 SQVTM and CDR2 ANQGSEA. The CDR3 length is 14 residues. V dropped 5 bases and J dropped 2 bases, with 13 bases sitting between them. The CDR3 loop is CSVSRGFPYNEQFF. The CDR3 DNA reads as TGCAGCGTTAGTCGGGGATTTCCCTACAATGAGCAGTTCTTC.

CDR3 coding DNA: TGTGCCAGCAGTGTAATCCCTATGGAGCAGTACTTC. Translating it yields CASSVIPMEQYF. The V call is TRBV25-1, the J call TRBJ2-7, with unresolved D. The CDR3 has 12 amino acids. Between the trimmed V and J ends, which lost 4 bases and 7 bases, there was a span of 11 bases. The germline V gene encodes CDR1 MGHDK and CDR2 SYGVNS.

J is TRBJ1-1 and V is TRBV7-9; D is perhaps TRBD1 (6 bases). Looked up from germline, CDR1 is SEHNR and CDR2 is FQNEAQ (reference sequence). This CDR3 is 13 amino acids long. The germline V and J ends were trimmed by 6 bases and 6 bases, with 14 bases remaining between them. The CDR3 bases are TGTGCCAGCAGTCAAAGGGGGATATCTGAAGCTTTCTTT. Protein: CASSQRGISEAFF.

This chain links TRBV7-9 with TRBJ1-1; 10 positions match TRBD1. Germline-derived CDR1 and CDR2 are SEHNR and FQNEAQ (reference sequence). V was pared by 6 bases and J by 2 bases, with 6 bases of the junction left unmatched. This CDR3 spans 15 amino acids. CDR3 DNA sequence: TGTGCCAGCAGGGATGACAGGGGGCCAAACACTGAAGCTTTCTTT. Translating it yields CASRDDRGPNTEAFF. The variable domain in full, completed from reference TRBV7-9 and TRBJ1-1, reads DTGVSQNPRHKITKRGQNVTFRCDPISEHNRLYWYRQTLGQGPEFLTYFQNEAQLEKSRLLSDRFSAERPKGSFSTLEIQRTEQGDSAMYLCASRDDRGPNTEAFFGQGTRLTVV.

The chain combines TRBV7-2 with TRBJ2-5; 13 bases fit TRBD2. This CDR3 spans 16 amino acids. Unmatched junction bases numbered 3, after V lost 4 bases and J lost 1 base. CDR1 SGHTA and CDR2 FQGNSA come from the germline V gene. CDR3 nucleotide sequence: TGTGCCAGCAGCTGGACTAGCGGGAGAAGCCAAGAGACCCAGTACTTC. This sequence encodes CASSWTSGRSQETQYF.

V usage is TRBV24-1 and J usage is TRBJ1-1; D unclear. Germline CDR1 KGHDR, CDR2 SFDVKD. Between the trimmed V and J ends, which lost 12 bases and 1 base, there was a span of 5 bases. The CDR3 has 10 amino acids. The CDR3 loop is CAPQNTEAFF. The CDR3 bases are TGTGCCCCCCAGAACACTGAAGCTTTCTTT.

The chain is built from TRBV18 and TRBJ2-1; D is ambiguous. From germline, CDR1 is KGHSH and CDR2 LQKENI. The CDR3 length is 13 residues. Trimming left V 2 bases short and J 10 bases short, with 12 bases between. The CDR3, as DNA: TGTGCCAGCTCACCAGGGATTTCCCGAGAGCAGTTCTTC. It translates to CASSPGISREQFF.

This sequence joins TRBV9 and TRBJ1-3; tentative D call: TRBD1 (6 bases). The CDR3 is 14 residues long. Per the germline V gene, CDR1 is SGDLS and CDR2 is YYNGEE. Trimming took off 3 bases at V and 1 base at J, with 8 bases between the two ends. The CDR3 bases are TGTGCCAGCAGCGAGGGGACATCTGGAAACACCATATATTTT. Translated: CASSEGTSGNTIYF.

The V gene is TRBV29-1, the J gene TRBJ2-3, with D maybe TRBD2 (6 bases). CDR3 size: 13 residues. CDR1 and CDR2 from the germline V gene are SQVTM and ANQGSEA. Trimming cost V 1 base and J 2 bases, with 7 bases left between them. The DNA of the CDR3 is TGCAGCGTTGAAGGGAGGGTCACAGATACGCAGTATTTT. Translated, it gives CSVEGRVTDTQYF.

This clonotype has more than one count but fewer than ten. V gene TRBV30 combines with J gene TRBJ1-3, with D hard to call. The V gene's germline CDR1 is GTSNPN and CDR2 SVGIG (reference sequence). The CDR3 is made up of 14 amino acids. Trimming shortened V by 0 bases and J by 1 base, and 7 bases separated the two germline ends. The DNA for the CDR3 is TGTGCCTGGAGTGTTGGAGGATCTGGAAACACCATATATTTT. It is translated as CAWSVGGSGNTIYF.

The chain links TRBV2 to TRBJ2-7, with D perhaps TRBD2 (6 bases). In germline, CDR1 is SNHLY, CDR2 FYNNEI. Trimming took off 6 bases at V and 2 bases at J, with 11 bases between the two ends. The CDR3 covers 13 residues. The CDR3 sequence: CASSGDSTYEQYF. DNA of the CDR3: TGTGCCAGCAGCGGGGACTCAACCTACGAGCAGTACTTC. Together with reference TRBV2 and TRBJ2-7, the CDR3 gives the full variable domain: EPEVTQTPSHQVTQMGQEVILRCVPISNHLYFYWYRQILGQKVEFLVSFYNNEISEKSEIFDDQFSVERPDGSNFTLKIRSTKLEDSAMYFCASSGDSTYEQYFGPGTRLTVT.

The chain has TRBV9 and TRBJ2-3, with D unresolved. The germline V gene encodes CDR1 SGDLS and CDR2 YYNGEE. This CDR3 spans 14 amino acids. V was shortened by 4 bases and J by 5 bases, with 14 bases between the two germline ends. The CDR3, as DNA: TGTGCCAGCAGCCCCGGGCCGAACGGAGATACGCAGTATTTT. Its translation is CASSPGPNGDTQYF.

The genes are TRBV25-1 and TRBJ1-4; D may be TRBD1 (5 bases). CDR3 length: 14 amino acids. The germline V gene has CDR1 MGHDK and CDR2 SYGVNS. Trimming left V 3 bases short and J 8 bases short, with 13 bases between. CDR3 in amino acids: CASSDFSRGEKLFF. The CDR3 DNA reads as TGTGCCAGCAGTGACTTTAGCCGGGGGGAAAAACTGTTTTTT.

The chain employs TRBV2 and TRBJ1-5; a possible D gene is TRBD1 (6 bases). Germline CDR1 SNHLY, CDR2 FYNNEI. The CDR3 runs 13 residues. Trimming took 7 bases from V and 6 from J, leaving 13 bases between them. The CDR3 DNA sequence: TGTGCCAGCAACCAACAGGGTGGTCAGCCCCAGCATTTT. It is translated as CASNQQGGQPQHF. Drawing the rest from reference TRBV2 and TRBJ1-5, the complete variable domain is EPEVTQTPSHQVTQMGQEVILRCVPISNHLYFYWYRQILGQKVEFLVSFYNNEISEKSEIFDDQFSVERPDGSNFTLKIRSTKLEDSAMYFCASNQQGGQPQHFGDGTRLSIL.

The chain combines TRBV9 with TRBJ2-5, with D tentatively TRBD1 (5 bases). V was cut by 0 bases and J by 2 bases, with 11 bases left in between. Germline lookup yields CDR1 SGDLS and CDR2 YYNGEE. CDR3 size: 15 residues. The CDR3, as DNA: TGTGCCAGCAGCGTAGGTGACAGACCTCAAGAGACCCAGTACTTC. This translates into CASSVGDRPQETQYF.